A single sample gave rise to the 21 T cell receptor beta chains below, sequenced in a study of response to subunit inactivated influenza vaccine. TCRdb recomputed calls from the RT-PCR reads with MiXCR, one row per CDR3 protein. The sample has hundreds of thousands of distinct CDR3 sequences; 6.5% to 8% are singletons. The source material was PBMCs from blood, sampled around 25 months after vaccination. Receptors were obtained from a man between 45 and 75 years old who received an inactivated influenza vaccine.

This clonotype is labeled as medium-sized (0.01 to 0.1%). The V call is TRBV28, the J call TRBJ2-3, with 10 bases fitting TRBD2. This CDR3 has 14 amino acids. V was clipped by 5 bases and J by 4 bases; unmatched bases: 3. The germline CDR1 and CDR2 sequences are MDHEN and SYDVKM. The CDR3 reads CASSPGTSADTQYF. The DNA of the CDR3 is TGTGCCAGCAGTCCCGGGACTAGCGCAGATACGCAGTATTTT.

This clonotype has at least ten counts. The chain couples TRBV4-3 to TRBJ1-2; 7 nucleotides match TRBD1. With 0 bases clipped from V and 8 bases from J, the junction kept 6 bases outside the gene matches. CDR3 length: 14 residues. Per the germline V gene, CDR1 is LGHNA and CDR2 is YSLEER. CDR3 sequence (DNA): TGCGCCAGCAGCCAAGATCCACAGGGGAGAGGCTACACCTTC. Protein: CASSQDPQGRGYTF.

This clonotype was seen at least ten times. The rearrangement joins TRBV18 to TRBJ1-4, with a possible D match to TRBD1 (5 bases). V dropped 0 bases and J dropped 7 bases, with 12 bases sitting between them. The germline V gene encodes CDR1 KGHSH and CDR2 LQKENI. CDR3 length: 15 amino acids. The CDR3 region is CASSPPAGQAEKLFF. In nucleotides, the CDR3 is TGTGCCAGCTCACCACCGGCAGGGCAGGCTGAAAAACTGTTTTTT.

This clonotype was seen ten or more times. The V gene is TRBV4-1, the J gene TRBJ1-1; no definite D call. CDR1 MGHRA and CDR2 YSYEKL come from the germline V gene. This CDR3 has 15 residues. With 1 base removed from V and 0 bases from J, the gap between germline ends came to 9 bases. The CDR3 DNA sequence: TGCGCCAGCAGCCAAGTGGTCAGCCTGAACACTGAAGCTTTCTTT. Protein product: CASSQVVSLNTEAFF.

V gene TRBV7-9 combines with J gene TRBJ2-1; D ambiguous. This CDR3 contains 12 residues. Germline CDR1 is SEHNR and CDR2 is FQNEAQ (reference sequence). V lost 4 bases and J lost 6, with 7 bases in between. DNA of the CDR3: TGTGCCAGCAGCTCATCCCCCAATGAGCAGTTCTTC. It encodes CASSSSPNEQFF.

This clonotype was observed a handful of times. V is TRBV29-1 and J is TRBJ2-7; D may be TRBD1 or TRBD2 (7 bases each). In germline, CDR1 is SQVTM, CDR2 ANQGSEA. This CDR3 is 15 amino acids long. The V and J ends lost 6 bases and 5 bases respectively, with 23 bases between them. Here the CDR3 DNA reads TGCAGCGTGGGGCCCGAGGGAGGGGGCACGGACGAGCAGTACTTC. This encodes CSVGPEGGGTDEQYF.

The sample holds many counts of this clonotype. The chain employs TRBV6-5 and TRBJ2-2; D remains ambiguous. V lost 11 bases, J lost 5 bases, and 12 bases lay in between. The germline CDR1 and CDR2 sequences are MNHEY and SVGAGI. The CDR3 length is 12 residues. The CDR3 sequence is CASSRATGELFF. CDR3 nucleotide sequence: TGTGCCTCTAGTAGGGCGACCGGGGAGCTGTTTTTT.

The chain has TRBV7-6 and TRBJ1-2, with TRBD1 matching over 9 bases. J gave up 7 bases and V 5 bases, and 14 bases lay outside the gene matches. Germline V gives CDR1 SGHVS, CDR2 FNYEAQ. This CDR3 region has 16 residues. The CDR3 DNA reads as TGTGCCAGCAGCGTAGGACCGGGACAGGGAGTCTTTGGCTACACCTTC. It is translated as CASSVGPGQGVFGYTF.

This clonotype was counted at least ten times. The rearrangement links TRBV20-1 to TRBJ1-1; 8 bases line up with TRBD1. Germline CDR1 and CDR2: DFQATT and SNEGSKA (reference sequence). V lost 7 bases to trimming and J lost 0 bases; unmatched junction nucleotides: 1. The CDR3 loop spans 12 amino acids. The CDR3 protein is CSVDRVNTEAFF. The CDR3 DNA reads TGCAGTGTGGACAGGGTGAACACTGAAGCTTTCTTT.

This clonotype has only a few counts. The chain has TRBV10-3 and TRBJ1-5; TRBD1 is a possible D gene (5 bases). Germline CDR1 and CDR2: ENHRY and SYGVKD. V was cut by 0 bases and J by 6 bases, with 12 bases left in between. The CDR3 runs to 15 residues. DNA of the CDR3: TGTGCCATCAGTGAGTCTCTGGGGACGGGTCAGCCCCAGCATTTT. This translates into CAISESLGTGQPQHF.

This clonotype was recorded a few times. V usage is TRBV5-1 and J usage is TRBJ2-1; possible D gene TRBD2, 6 bases. CDR1 SGHRS and CDR2 YFSETQ come from the germline V gene. This CDR3 has 15 residues. Trimming left V 3 bases short and J 7 bases short, with 17 bases between. CDR3 nucleotide sequence: TGCGCCAGCAGCTCCACGACATATGGAGGGAATGAGCAGTTCTTC. Its protein is CASSSTTYGGNEQFF.

Many counts were recorded for this clonotype. The gene calls are TRBV5-1 and TRBJ2-1, with D perhaps matching TRBD1 (6 bases). The CDR3 covers 16 residues. Trimming shortened V by 0 bases and J by 6 bases, and 16 bases separated the two germline ends. Germline V CDR1 and CDR2: SGHRS, YFSETQ. In DNA, the CDR3 is TGCGCCAGCAGCTTGGTAGCCAGGGGATACTCCAATGAGCAGTTCTTC. It translates to CASSLVARGYSNEQFF.

A few counts support this clonotype. The V and J genes are TRBV6-5 and TRBJ2-7, with 9 bases fitting TRBD1. The germline V gene encodes CDR1 MNHEY and CDR2 SVGAGI. The CDR3 totals 16 residues. After removal of 0 bases from V and 4 bases from J, the junction contained 7 bases not matched to a gene. The CDR3 here is CASSYSIGTGFYEQYF. The CDR3 region has the DNA TGTGCCAGCAGTTACTCGATTGGGACAGGGTTTTACGAGCAGTACTTC.

The V and J genes are TRBV28 and TRBJ2-6, with D possibly TRBD2 on 6 matching bases. The germline V gene encodes CDR1 MDHEN and CDR2 SYDVKM. Trimming cost V 1 base and J 2 bases, with 15 bases left between them. This CDR3 has 18 amino acids. CDR3 in DNA: TGTGCCAGCAGTTTATTCGGGGGAATTGGTACTGGGGCCAACGTCCTGACTTTC. Amino acid sequence: CASSLFGGIGTGANVLTF.

Here the CDR3 reads CASSQGLQSTYEQYF. The CDR3 nucleotides read TGCGCCAGCAGCCAAGGGCTACAGAGTACCTACGAGCAGTACTTC. The J gene is TRBJ2-7, the V gene TRBV4-1; D not resolved. The CDR3 spans 15 residues. CDR1 is MGHRA, CDR2 YSYEKL, per germline. Trimming left V 1 base short and J 2 bases short, with 12 bases between.

The gene calls are TRBV6-2 or TRBV6-3 and TRBJ2-6; a weak D match, TRBD2 (6 bases). Germline CDR1 reads MNHEY; CDR2 reads SVGEGT. Trimming took 6 bases from V and 0 from J, leaving 18 bases between them. CDR3 length: 18 amino acids. The CDR3 reads CASRDLASASSGANVLTF. The CDR3 region has the DNA TGTGCCAGCAGAGACCTAGCGTCAGCCAGCTCTGGGGCCAACGTCCTGACTTTC.

This clonotype was seen more than once but under ten times. The rearrangement links TRBV7-2 to TRBJ2-1, with D possibly being TRBD2 (5 bases). Germline V gene data show CDR1 as SGHTA and CDR2 as FQGNSA. Trimming stripped 4 bases from V and 10 bases from J, with 17 bases between. There are 14 residues in the CDR3. CDR3 nucleotides: TGTGCCAGCAGCTCATTTTCTAGCCGAAACGAGCAGTTCTTC. Encoded protein: CASSSFSSRNEQFF.

This clonotype was observed a handful of times. V is TRBV15 and J is TRBJ2-4, with D uncertain. V lost 0 bases and J lost 0, with 6 bases in between. The length of the CDR3 is 15 residues. Germline assignment: CDR1 LNHNV and CDR2 YYDKDF (reference sequence). CDR3 DNA sequence: TGTGCCACCAGCAGAGATCTGCTAGCCAAAAACATTCAGTACTTC. It encodes CATSRDLLAKNIQYF.

This clonotype was detected only a few times. The chain carries TRBV5-1 and TRBJ2-3; D ambiguous. This CDR3 is 17 amino acids long. Trimming stripped 0 bases from V and 2 bases from J, with 16 bases between. Germline-derived CDR1 and CDR2 are SGHRS and YFSETQ. CDR3 protein: CASSLVREAAYTDTQYF. The CDR3 bases are TGCGCCAGCAGCTTGGTAAGGGAAGCAGCCTACACAGATACGCAGTATTTT. Filled out from reference TRBV5-1 and TRBJ2-3, the complete variable domain reads KAGVTQTPRYLIKTRGQQVTLSCSPISGHRSVSWYQQTPGQGLQFLFEYFSETQRNKGNFPGRFSGRQFSNSRSEMNVSTLELGDSALYLCASSLVREAAYTDTQYFGPGTRLTVL.

This clonotype came up many times. V gene TRBV6-1 combines with J gene TRBJ2-1; 9 bases are a match to TRBD1. Trimming cost V 5 bases and J 6 bases; bases outside gene matches: 8. Germline CDR1 and CDR2: MNHNS and SASEGT. The CDR3 has 15 amino acids. The DNA for the CDR3 is TGTGCCAGCAGTCCTGCCCGGGACAGGGTCAATGAGCAGTTCTTC. The encoded protein is CASSPARDRVNEQFF.

This clonotype was seen more than once but under ten times. The chain combines TRBV7-2 with TRBJ2-3; possible D gene TRBD2, 6 bases. The CDR3 contains 16 residues. Trimming shortened V by 2 bases and J by 2 bases, and 14 bases separated the two germline ends. Germline CDR1 and CDR2: SGHTA and FQGNSA. CDR3 nucleotides: TGTGCCAGCAGCTTAATTTTGGGGCGGGACACAGATACGCAGTATTTT. Amino acid sequence: CASSLILGRDTDTQYF.